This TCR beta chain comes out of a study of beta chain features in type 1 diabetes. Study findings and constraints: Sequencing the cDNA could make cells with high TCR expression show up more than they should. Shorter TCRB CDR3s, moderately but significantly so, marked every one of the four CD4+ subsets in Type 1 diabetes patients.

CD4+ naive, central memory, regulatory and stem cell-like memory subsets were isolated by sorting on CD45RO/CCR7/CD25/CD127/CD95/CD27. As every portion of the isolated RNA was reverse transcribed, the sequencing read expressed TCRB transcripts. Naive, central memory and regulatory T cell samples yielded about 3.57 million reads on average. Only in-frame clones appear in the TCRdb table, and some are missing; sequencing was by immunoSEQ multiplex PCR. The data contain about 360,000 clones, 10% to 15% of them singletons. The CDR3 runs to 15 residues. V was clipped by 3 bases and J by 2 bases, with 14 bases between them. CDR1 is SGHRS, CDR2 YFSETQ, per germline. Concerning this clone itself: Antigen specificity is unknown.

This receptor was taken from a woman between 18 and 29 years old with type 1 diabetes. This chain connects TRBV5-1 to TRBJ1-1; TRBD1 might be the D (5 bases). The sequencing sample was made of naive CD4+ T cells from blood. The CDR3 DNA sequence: TGCGCCAGCAGCTCCCGGTATCAGGGTAACACTGAAGCTTTCTTT. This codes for CASSSRYQGNTEAFF.